In this sample, the clone carrying this TCR beta chain turned up many times. Its antigen is currently unknown. The CDR3 loop spans 15 amino acids. V was shortened by 6 bases and J by 4 bases, with 17 bases between the two germline ends. Germline V gene data show CDR1 as SGHAT and CDR2 as FQNNGV. TCRdb itself ran the 5' RACE reads through MiXCR, one entry per CDR3 protein. The sample shows approximately 87,000 distinct CDR3 sequences, 14% of them seen only once. This record comes from a study of neurological immune-mediated disorders. Notes on the study in general: Multiple sclerosis, the disease with the least TCR clonal expansion, fell below healthy controls, whereas HTLV-1-associated myelopathy showed the most.

Volunteers from a blood bank in Maryland, USA, made up the healthy controls. Sequences were obtained from PBMCs. The source is a woman between 45 and 60 years old in good health. V and J are TRBV11-2 and TRBJ2-3, with a weak D call TRBD1 (5 bases). CDR3 sequence: CASRALQGRADTQYF. As DNA, the CDR3 is TGTGCCAGCAGAGCCCTGCAGGGTCGGGCAGATACGCAGTATTTT.